This T cell receptor (beta chain) was captured by sequencing in a study of CD8+CD57+ T cells in acquired aplastic anemia. This clonotype was seen a handful of times. This sequence may be a read error, since a much larger clone differs from it by one base. Germline V gives CDR1 MNHNS, CDR2 SASEGT. The CDR3 loop spans 14 amino acids. Previously, flow cytometry had revealed CD8+CD57+ cell expansion in the patients chosen for sequencing. Profiles of TCR beta VDJ and CDR3 were generated from a genomic DNA template. One entry per CDR3 protein results from TCRdb running MiXCR on the reads. The sample has 100,000 to 150,000 distinct CDR3 sequences; about two fifths are singletons.

The chain couples TRBV6-1 to TRBJ2-5; TRBD1 matches 9 bases. The J call may be incorrect, as the DNA end agrees better with TRBJ2-7. The TCR sequence derives from a human donor with aplastic anemia. The sequenced sample consisted of sorted CD4+, CD8+, or CD8+CD57+ T cells (not recorded which) from PBMCs. The CDR3, as DNA: TGTGCCAGCACCTGGACAGGGGCTACCTACGAGCAGTACTTC. The encoded protein is CASTWTGATYEQYF.